This T cell receptor (beta chain) appears in the sequencing data of a study of blood T cells in healthy people across ages. Study outcomes and limitations: Across the age range, TCR beta diversity per million T cells fell in a roughly linear way.

This clonotype was detected many times. What it binds is not known. It was with a sample-barcoded 5' primer and a J-beta primer mix that a second PCR of about 6 to 11 cycles was run. Researchers report that a template-switch adaptor with 12 random nucleotides tagged each cDNA molecule. Every sample returned 3 million or more CDR3-containing paired-end reads. TCRdb re-derived calls from the 5' RACE reads in MiXCR, one entry per CDR3 protein. This table has about 1,500,000 distinct CDR3 sequences, 28% appearing once. Isolation per sample recovered at least 7 million PBMCs. The sample was blood. The sequence was collected from a woman between 25 and 40 years old in good health.

The CDR3 DNA is TGCAGTGCTAGAGATCTGGGCTTGTTAGCCAAAAACATTCAGTACTTC. Its protein product is CSARDLGLLAKNIQYF. V and J are TRBV20-1 and TRBJ2-4; no definite D call. Deletions cut 0 bases from V and 0 bases from J, with 12 bases between. CDR1 and CDR2 from the germline V gene are DFQATT and SNEGSKA (reference sequence). The CDR3 loop spans 16 amino acids.